The clone carrying this TCR beta chain was found many times. Its antigen remains unknown. This CDR3 is built from 15 residues. Losses at the gene ends were 6 bases for V and 4 bases for J; bases not matched to a gene: 12. The germline V gene has CDR1 MDHEN and CDR2 SYDVKM. Time point described: sample taken at primary tumor resection. Donation came from roughly 72 patients with untreated early-stage non-small cell lung cancer. Whole RNA obtained from tumor, nontumor lung or frozen PBMC underwent sequencing without sorting. TCRdb passed the 5' RACE reads through MiXCR, listing each CDR3 protein once. This sample has 20,000 to 25,000 distinct CDR3 sequences, with under 7.5% found just once. This entry belongs to a study of spatial heterogeneity in lung cancer. Overall study: Alpha-chain detections were consistently fewer than beta-chain detections among the sequences.

Study-level points and caveats: Tumor mutation count correlated with how many alpha and beta TCRs expanded intratumorally.

This chain links TRBV28 with TRBJ2-7, with 7 bases that match TRBD1. The sample consisted of lung tumor tissue, taken at surgery. This TCR came from a male donor with early-stage non-small cell lung cancer. CDR3 nucleotide sequence: TGTGCCAGCAGGTATGGGACAGACACCCGGTACGAGCAGTACTTC. Its translation is CASRYGTDTRYEQYF.